The TCR beta chain under discussion was sequenced for a study of graft-versus-host responses after intestinal transplantation. Produced via immunoSEQ multiplex PCR; TCRdb's table is partial and in-frame only. In the table there are about 96,000 clones, about 93% of which are singletons. The study's findings and limits: Recipient-marrow GvH clones were detected, some having first appeared in ileum or blood.

As for this clone: Its specificity is unknown.

The CDR3 spans 17 residues. CDR1 SGHTA and CDR2 FQGNSA come from the germline V gene. Trimming pared 2 bases from V and 2 bases from J, leaving 18 bases between. Sequencing was performed on unstimulated CD4+ T cells sorted from spleen or lymph node cells, taken before intestinal transplant. The chain carries TRBV7-2 and TRBJ2-5, with D possibly matching TRBD1 (6 bases). The origin of this receptor is a human donor who received an intestinal transplant. CDR3 sequence: CASSLRTAVDWQETQYF. CDR3 sequence (DNA): TGTGCCAGCAGCTTAAGGACAGCCGTCGATTGGCAAGAGACCCAGTACTTC.